This entry concerns a single T cell receptor beta chain. The antigen it binds to is not known. No per-base quality is available; no much larger clone lies one base away. The immunoSEQ Assay, a bias-controlled multiplex PCR, was used to amplify TCRbeta CDR3 regions from genomic DNA. Per the original workflow: The number of nucleated cells in each sample was estimated by amplification of reference gene primers within the assay. Sequence reads were collapsed and filtered to measure the absolute abundance of every unique TCRbeta CDR3 rearrangement. For each sample, productive Simpson clonality was calculated by taking the square root of Simpson's diversity index across productive rearrangements. The source is immuneACCESS, and TCRdb retained only in-frame sequences with V and J called. Part of the clones is not carried over; for the studies checked, unresolved V genes explain less than half of this, and the remainder is unexplained. D and trimming come from the DNA, and the V and J calls and clone size come from that table. The sample contains 360,000 or so clones, 85% to 90% of them found a single time. About 7% of the sample rests with the top ten.

These data originate in a study of blood T cell repertoires in COVID-19 (dated by TCRdb to about 2020). Study-level background: Samples from collaborators originated in the United States, Italy and Spain and spanned both the acute and convalescent phases of COVID-19. The prospective study material was composed of cDNA or gDNA derived from T cells, B-cell-depleted T cells, or PBMCs. The dataset comprised deeply sampled blood TCRbeta repertoires from subjects exposed to, actively infected with, or recovered from COVID-19. The repertoires were released in a freely available public database intended as a resource for research on the immune response to SARS-CoV-2. The samples were drawn from two sources: the first 160 participants of the ongoing ImmuneRACE study, and 1,000 to 1,500 subjects contributed by 6 global collaborators. Nearly every sample came with metadata listing a de-identified subject ID, COVID-19 status, age in years and sex. Where HLA class I and class II types were available, the types were taken from metadata supplied by the sample provider, not from assay-based typing.

The germline V gene specifies ENHRY as CDR1 and SYGVKD as CDR2. V trim: 3 bases; J trim: 1 base; unmatched bases: 6. The CDR3, from cysteine to phenylalanine, totals 16 residues. The CDR3 DNA has 48 bases and is translated from base 1. Each collaborating institution followed its own protocols to collect whole blood in K2EDTA tubes. Collaborator samples were shipped for TCRbeta analysis as frozen whole blood, isolated PBMCs, or DNA extracted from either sample type. Overall study outcomes, separate from this receptor: The quantity of clinical and demographic metadata differed by source and by participant and was supplied without curation.

The source is a young man with active or convalescent COVID-19. The chain was built from TRBV10-3 and TRBJ1-1; TRBD1 lines up with 9 middle nucleotides. Source material: peripheral blood. The CDR3 protein: CAISDPQGATNTEAFF. The DNA reads as follows: TGTGCCATCAGTGATCCACAGGGGGCGACGAACACTGAAGCTTTCTTT.